This TCR beta chain was obtained from a study of T-cell reconstitution after alpha-beta-depleted transplantation in children. The study's findings and limits: The study traced high day-60 TCRbeta diversity in some patients to surviving recipient T cells and thymic progenitors. Several hundred expanded graft clones reportedly were the source of alpha-beta T cells about two months after transplant.

This clonotype showed up many times. Its antigen is not known. Preparation of the TCRbeta library involved a method that used unique molecular identifiers. TCRdb reprocessed the PCR reads via MiXCR and lists one record per CDR3 protein. The top ten hold roughly 2.1% of the sample, which has 480,000 or so distinct CDR3 sequences, roughly a tenth seen once. V dropped 4 bases and J dropped 6; count of bases not matched to a gene: 6. The CDR3 contains 15 residues. Germline loops: CDR1 MGHRA, CDR2 YSYEKL. This receptor was identified in a child aged 2-15 years with inherited bone marrow failure, due to receive a stem cell transplant. This chain links TRBV4-1 with TRBJ2-2, with TRBD1 identical over 9 bases. The material was PBMCs, obtained before TCRalphabeta/CD19-depleted stem cell transplant. CDR3 region: CASSPVQGAPGELFF. The CDR3 DNA reads as TGCGCCAGCAGCCCGGTACAGGGGGCCCCCGGGGAGCTGTTTTTT.